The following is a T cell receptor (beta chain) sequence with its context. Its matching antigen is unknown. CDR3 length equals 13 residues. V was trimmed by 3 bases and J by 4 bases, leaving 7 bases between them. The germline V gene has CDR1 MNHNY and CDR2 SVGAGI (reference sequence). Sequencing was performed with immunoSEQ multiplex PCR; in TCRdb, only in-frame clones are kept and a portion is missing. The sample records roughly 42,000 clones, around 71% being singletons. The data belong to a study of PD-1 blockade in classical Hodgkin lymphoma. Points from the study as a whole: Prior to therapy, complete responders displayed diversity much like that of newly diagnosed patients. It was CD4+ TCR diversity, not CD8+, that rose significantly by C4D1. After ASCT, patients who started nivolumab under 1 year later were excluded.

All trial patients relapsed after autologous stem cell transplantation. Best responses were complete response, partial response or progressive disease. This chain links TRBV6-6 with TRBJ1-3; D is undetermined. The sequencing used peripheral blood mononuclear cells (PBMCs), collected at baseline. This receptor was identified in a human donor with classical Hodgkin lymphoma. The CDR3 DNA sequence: TGTGCCAGCAGTTATGGTCTCGGAAACACCATATATTTT. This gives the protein CASSYGLGNTIYF.